The clone carrying this T cell receptor beta chain appeared many times. The antigen remains undetermined. The sample comes from a study of glioma-infiltrating T cells. General study points: CDR3 overlap between tissue and blood was very small.

Amplification of TCR alpha and beta CDR3 regions from RNA used iRepertoire nested multiplex PCR. TCRdb called the multiplex PCR reads again in MiXCR, with one record for every CDR3 protein. The repertoire holds about 190,000 distinct CDR3 sequences, 32% seen once, with over 20% in the top ten. The V gene's germline CDR1 is MNHEY and CDR2 SMNVEV (reference sequence). V was cut by 6 bases and J by 3 bases, with 14 bases left in between. CDR3 length: 14 residues. The sequence was collected from a human donor with low-grade glioma or glioblastoma, undergoing nonglioma brain surgery, or in good health (not recorded which). The sequencing input was glioma tissue, nonneoplastic brain tissue, or PBMCs (not recorded which). The chain joins TRBV27 to TRBJ1-1, with D perhaps TRBD1 (5 bases). The CDR3 reads CASRTGVGYTEAFF. The CDR3 DNA is TGTGCCAGCAGAACGGGGGTTGGCTACACTGAAGCTTTCTTT.